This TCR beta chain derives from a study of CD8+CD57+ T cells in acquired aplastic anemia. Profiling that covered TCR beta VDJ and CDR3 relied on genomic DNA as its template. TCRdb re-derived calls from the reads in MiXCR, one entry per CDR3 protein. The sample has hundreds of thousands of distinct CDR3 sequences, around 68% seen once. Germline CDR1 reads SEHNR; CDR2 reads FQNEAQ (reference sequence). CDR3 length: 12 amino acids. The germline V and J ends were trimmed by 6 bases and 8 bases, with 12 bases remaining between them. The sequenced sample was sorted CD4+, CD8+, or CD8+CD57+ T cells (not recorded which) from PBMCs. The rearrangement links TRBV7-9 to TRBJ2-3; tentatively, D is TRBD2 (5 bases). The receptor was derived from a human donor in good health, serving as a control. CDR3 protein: CASSDRESTQYF. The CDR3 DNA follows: TGTGCCAGCAGTGACCGGGAAAGTACGCAGTATTTT.